The T cell receptor beta chain described here comes from a study of blood T cells in healthy people across ages. The second PCR ran about 6 to 11 cycles with a sample-barcoded 5' primer and J-beta primers. Each cDNA molecule, via a template-switch adaptor with 12 random nucleotides, was tagged. TCRdb re-derived calls from the 5' RACE reads in MiXCR, one entry per CDR3 protein. The repertoire holds under 2,000,000 distinct CDR3 sequences, with around half as singletons. Germline V gene sequence: CDR1 MNHEY, CDR2 SVGEGT. Trimming took off 3 bases at V and 2 bases at J, with 10 bases between the two ends. This CDR3 spans 14 amino acids. Study observations and caveats: While age rose, TCR beta diversity per million T cells dropped in a roughly linear way. It was the long-lived donors that had more naive CD4+ cells and higher diversity than aged donors.

There are a few counts of this clonotype. Its cognate antigen is unknown. Material: blood. The chain employs TRBV6-2 or TRBV6-3 and TRBJ2-5; D gene uncertain. This receptor was obtained from a woman aged 40 to 49 in good health. DNA of the CDR3: TGTGCCAGCAGTTATTCCTCCCAGCAAGAGACCCAGTACTTC. It encodes CASSYSSQQETQYF.